The 18 T cell receptor beta chains given below trace back to one sample, sequenced in a study of blood T cell repertoires in COVID-19 (dated by TCRdb to about 2020). The library was prepared using the immunoSEQ multiplex PCR assay. The table comes from immuneACCESS by way of TCRdb, which keeps in-frame sequences with V and J called. Part of the clones is missing from these tables; in studies checked, under half for an unresolved V gene and the rest for unknown reasons. The sample table records 55,000 to 85,000 clones; less than 95% of these occur just once. Under 6.5% of the sample goes to the ten largest clones. Sequenced sample: peripheral blood. The receptor source for this set is a woman under 30 with acute or convalescent COVID-19.

The V and J genes are TRBV14 and TRBJ2-2; 8 positions match TRBD1. The trim removed 1 base at V and 1 base at J, leaving 2 bases unmatched. The CDR3 has 16 residues. CDR1 is SGHDN, CDR2 FVKESK, per germline. CDR3 sequence: CASSQGGQVNTGELFF. In DNA, the CDR3 is TGTGCCAGCAGCCAAGGGGGACAGGTGAACACCGGGGAGCTGTTTTTT. Using reference TRBV14 and TRBJ2-2 for the parts outside the CDR3, the full variable domain is EAGVTQFPSHSVIEKGQTVTLRCDPISGHDNLYWYRRVMGKEIKFLLHFVKESKQDESGMPNNRFLAERTGGTYSTLKVQPAELEDSGVYFCASSQGGQVNTGELFFGEGSRLTVL.

V and J are TRBV14 and TRBJ2-3, with 9 nucleotides matching TRBD2. Germline V gives CDR1 SGHDN, CDR2 FVKESK. J lost 1 base, V lost 2 bases, and 7 bases had no gene match. The CDR3 extends over 17 amino acids. The CDR3 nucleotides read TGTGCCAGCAGCCAAAAACGACTAGCGGAACGCACAGATACGCAGTATTTT. Translated, it gives CASSQKRLAERTDTQYF. Drawing the rest from reference TRBV14 and TRBJ2-3, the complete variable domain is EAGVTQFPSHSVIEKGQTVTLRCDPISGHDNLYWYRRVMGKEIKFLLHFVKESKQDESGMPNNRFLAERTGGTYSTLKVQPAELEDSGVYFCASSQKRLAERTDTQYFGPGTRLTVL.

This clone has a single count. This rearrangement joins TRBV28 to TRBJ2-7; tentative D call: TRBD2 (6 bases). Trimming removed 6 bases from V and 4 bases from J, with 22 bases in between. Germline-derived CDR1 and CDR2 are MDHEN and SYDVKM. The CDR3 spans 16 residues. This CDR3 reads CASRRRAPPGEYEQYF. The CDR3 DNA sequence: TGTGCCAGCAGGCGCAGGGCCCCGCCGGGGGAGTACGAGCAGTACTTC. Full variable domain (remainder filled in from reference TRBV28 and TRBJ2-7): DVKVTQSSRYLVKRTGEKVFLECVQDMDHENMFWYRQDPGLGLRLIYFSYDVKMKEKGDIPEGYSVSREKKERFSLILESASTNQTSMYLCASRRRAPPGEYEQYFGPGTRLTVT.

This clone was detected only once. This chain uses TRBV7-9 with TRBJ1-2; 8 bases are shared with TRBD1. From germline, CDR1 is SEHNR and CDR2 FQNEAQ (reference sequence). The V and J ends lost 5 bases and 7 bases, in that order; junction bases with no gene match: 6. The CDR3 sequence is 13 residues long. CDR3 residues: CASSRDRGSGYTF. The CDR3 nucleotides are TGTGCCAGCAGCCGTGACAGGGGATCTGGCTACACCTTC.

The gene calls are TRBV6-5 and TRBJ2-3, with 10 bases identical to TRBD2. This CDR3 contains 15 residues. The J segment lost 2 bases and the V segment lost 8 bases, leaving 7 bases of the junction unmatched. The germline gives CDR1 MNHEY, CDR2 SVGAGI. DNA for the CDR3: TGTGCCAGCGCTAGGCTAGCGGGGGACACAGATACGCAGTATTTT. Protein sequence: CASARLAGDTDTQYF.

The chain joins TRBV29-1 to TRBJ1-2; 7 bases match TRBD1. Germline CDR1 reads SQVTM; CDR2 reads ANQGSEA. The length of the CDR3 is 13 residues. With 4 bases clipped from V and 3 bases from J, the junction kept 5 bases outside the gene matches. The CDR3 is CSVGRQGDYGYTF. CDR3 sequence (DNA): TGCAGCGTTGGACGCCAGGGGGACTATGGCTACACCTTC.

The chain joins TRBV4-1 to TRBJ2-5; maybe TRBD1 (5 bases). CDR1 is MGHRA, CDR2 YSYEKL, per germline. V shed 0 bases and J shed 3 bases, with 11 bases lying between them. This CDR3 is 15 amino acids long. The CDR3 sequence is CASSQDRQTEETQYF. The CDR3 DNA reads as TGCGCCAGCAGCCAAGATAGACAGACAGAAGAGACCCAGTACTTC.

V is TRBV27 and J is TRBJ2-3; 9 positions agree with TRBD2. Germline loops: CDR1 MNHEY, CDR2 SMNVEV (reference sequence). The V gene end was trimmed by 5 bases and the J gene end by 0 bases; junction bases not matched to a gene: 15. CDR3 length equals 19 residues. The CDR3 DNA is TGTGCCAGCAGTCAAAGACGGACTAGCGAGGGTTCTAGCACAGATACGCAGTATTTT. This translates into CASSQRRTSEGSSTDTQYF.

This chain links TRBV5-8 with TRBJ2-1, with a weak D call TRBD2 (6 bases). V lost 1 base to trimming and J lost 5 bases, with 13 bases between them. Germline V gene lookup returns CDR1 SGHTS and CDR2 YDEGEE. The CDR3 contains 15 residues. The CDR3 here is CASSLRPGVNNEQFF. The CDR3 DNA reads as TGTGCCAGCAGCTTGCGTCCGGGAGTGAACAATGAGCAGTTCTTC.

This sequence joins TRBV15 and TRBJ1-6; D is undetermined. V was pared by 0 bases and J by 4 bases, with 16 bases between. Germline CDR1 is LNHNV and CDR2 is YYDKDF (reference sequence). This CDR3 has 18 residues. CDR3 sequence: CATSREDVWGGYNSPLHF. CDR3 nucleotides: TGTGCCACCAGCAGAGAAGACGTCTGGGGAGGGTATAATTCACCCCTCCACTTT. The complete variable domain, with remaining parts taken from reference TRBV15 and TRBJ1-6, reads DAMVIQNPRYQVTQFGKPVTLSCSQTLNHNVMYWYQQKSSQAPKLLFHYYDKDFNNEADTPDNFQSRRPNTSFCFLDIRSPGLGDTAMYLCATSREDVWGGYNSPLHFGNGTRLTVT.

This clone was observed a single time. The chain has TRBV10-2 and TRBJ2-5; unclear D gene. The V end was cut by 2 bases, the J end by 4 bases, with 11 bases between. Germline V gene data show CDR1 as WSHSY and CDR2 as SAAADI. The CDR3 is 14 residues long. Written as DNA, the CDR3 is TGCGCCAGCAGTGAGCCGGCAGGTACAGAGACCCAGTACTTC. Protein product: CASSEPAGTETQYF.

This clone has just one count. The CDR3 region has the DNA TGTGCCAGCAGCCCAGGAAGCTCCTACAATGAGCAGTTCTTC. This translates into CASSPGSSYNEQFF. This chain uses TRBV11-2 with TRBJ2-1; D is uncertain. The V and J ends lost 5 bases and 0 bases respectively, with 8 bases between them. The CDR3 covers 14 residues. Germline-derived CDR1 and CDR2 are SGHAT and FQNNGV. The whole variable domain, remainder taken from reference TRBV11-2 and TRBJ2-1, is EAGVAQSPRYKIIEKRQSVAFWCNPISGHATLYWYQQILGQGPKLLIQFQNNGVVDDSQLPKDRFSAERLKGVDSTLKIQPAKLEDSAVYLCASSPGSSYNEQFFGPGTRLTVL.

The rearrangement joins TRBV7-2 to TRBJ1-1; 8 positions agree with TRBD1. The germline gives CDR1 SGHTA, CDR2 FQGNSA. The junction had 7 bases not matched to a gene; V was cut back by 6 bases and J by 7 bases. The length of the CDR3 is 13 residues. CDR3 in DNA: TGTGCCAGCAGTCGCAGGGGGCGTGATGAAGCTTTCTTT. As protein: CASSRRGRDEAFF.

The chain links TRBV5-1 to TRBJ2-7; 9 bases align to TRBD1. CDR1 is SGHRS and CDR2 is YFSETQ in the germline V gene. This CDR3 spans 14 amino acids. J was trimmed by 5 bases and V by 5 bases; bases with no gene match: 8. The CDR3 bases are TGCGCCAGCAGTCCGGGGGACAGGGCCCACGAGCAGTACTTC. This translates into CASSPGDRAHEQYF.

This clone was detected a few times. The chain combines TRBV11-2 with TRBJ2-1; D ambiguous. The V and J ends lost 5 bases and 6 bases respectively, with 17 bases between them. The V gene's germline CDR1 is SGHAT and CDR2 FQNNGV. This CDR3 comprises 15 residues. This CDR3 reads CASSKSGLEVNEQFF. Here the CDR3 DNA reads TGTGCCAGCAGCAAAAGTGGTCTAGAGGTCAATGAGCAGTTCTTC.

Points on this clone: Other DNA sequences in the sample encode the same CDR3. The chain is built from TRBV7-8 and TRBJ1-5, with 7 bases lining up with TRBD1. V lost 5 bases, J lost 1 base, and 5 bases stayed unmatched. Germline V gene lookup returns CDR1 SGHVS and CDR2 FQNEAQ. The CDR3 has 15 residues. The CDR3 bases are TGTGCCAGCAGCCTTGACAGGGCCAGCAATCAGCCCCAGCATTTT. Encoded protein: CASSLDRASNQPQHF.

The gene calls are TRBV5-6 and TRBJ2-7; 7 bases line up with TRBD2. In germline, CDR1 is SGHDT, CDR2 YYEEEE. V shed 4 bases, J shed 2 bases, and the junction held 6 bases outside the gene matches. CDR3 length: 14 residues. The CDR3 DNA reads as TGTGCCAGCAGCGTAGCCGGGAGGACCTACGAGCAGTACTTC. This sequence encodes CASSVAGRTYEQYF.

The CDR3 nucleotides are TGTGCCAGCAGCCCGTTAGCGGGAAAGCAGTTCTTC. Residues: CASSPLAGKQFF. The chain couples TRBV7-8 to TRBJ2-1; TRBD2 aligns across 8 bases. The V gene end was trimmed by 5 bases and the J gene end by 11 bases; junction bases not matched to a gene: 5. The CDR3 sequence is 12 residues long. Germline CDR1 reads SGHVS; CDR2 reads FQNEAQ.